These 5 T cell receptor beta chains share one sample of origin, sequenced in a study of blood T cell repertoires in COVID-19. The method was immunoSEQ multiplex PCR; TCRdb's version includes in-frame clones alone and lacks a portion of them. The sample contains about 150,000 clones, roughly nine tenths of which appear only once. The sample consisted of peripheral blood. The receptors derive from a woman in her 70s with acute or convalescent COVID-19.

This clone was recorded a few times. The chain has TRBV7-9 and TRBJ2-1, with D perhaps TRBD1 (5 bases). Trimming pared 0 bases from V and 15 bases from J, leaving 12 bases between. Germline V CDR1 and CDR2: SEHNR, FQNEAQ (reference sequence). This CDR3 contains 12 residues. This CDR3 is CASSLATENLFF. For the CDR3, the DNA is TGTGCCAGCAGCTTAGCGACAGAGAATCTGTTCTTC.

The chain has TRBV6-5 and TRBJ1-3; possibly TRBD1 for D (5 bases). CDR3 length: 14 amino acids. V was clipped by 5 bases and J by 0 bases, with 8 bases between them. Germline CDR1 reads MNHEY; CDR2 reads SVGAGI. The CDR3 here is CASSTGYSGNTIYF. The CDR3 nucleotides are TGTGCCAGCAGTACAGGATACTCTGGAAACACCATATATTTT.

This chain connects TRBV11-2 to TRBJ1-4; weak D call: TRBD1 (5 bases). The CDR3 loop spans 16 amino acids. V lost 3 bases to trimming and J lost 5 bases, with 16 bases between them. CDR1 is SGHAT, CDR2 FQNNGV, per germline. CDR3 loop: CASSFRRGSLNEKLFF. In DNA form, the CDR3 reads TGTGCCAGCAGCTTTAGAAGGGGCAGCCTAAATGAAAAACTGTTTTTT.

This chain connects TRBV2 to TRBJ2-7, with TRBD1 as a possible D gene (6 bases). The ends were cut back, 0 bases at V and 2 bases at J, with 20 bases in the middle. CDR1 SNHLY and CDR2 FYNNEI come from the germline V gene. The CDR3 contains 18 residues. In nucleotides, the CDR3 is TGTGCCAGCAGTGAAGCGTCTACCGGGACACTAACGGCCTACGAGCAGTACGTC. Translation: CASSEASTGTLTAYEQYV.

The CDR3: CATSRGTANQPQHF. The DNA for the CDR3 is TGTGCCACCAGCAGAGGGACAGCGAATCAGCCCCAGCATTTT. The chain joins TRBV15 to TRBJ1-5; D may be TRBD1 (6 bases). Deletions cut 1 base from V and 4 bases from J, with 8 bases between. Germline loops: CDR1 LNHNV, CDR2 YYDKDF (reference sequence). The CDR3 runs 14 residues.